The rows below give T cell receptor beta chains drawn from one sample of a study of OX40 agonist ivuxolimab in advanced cancers. The assay was immunoSEQ multiplex PCR, and TCRdb's table has in-frame clones only and misses some. The sample shows 65,000 to 100,000 clones, 75% to 95% of them seen only once. The source material was CD4+ or CD8+ T cells sorted from blood, sampled in a trial of the OX40 agonist ivuxolimab. All receptors derive from an adult with an advanced solid tumor such as melanoma, head and neck, liver or kidney cancer. Both conserved end residues are part of each CDR3. A D gene is named only where the DNA matches it firmly. Clone size is shown for a subset of rows, as once, few, many or a class of expanded clone.

D gene	V gene	J gene	clone size	CDR3 protein	CDR3 DNA
TRBD1	TRBV29-1	TRBJ1-5	NA	CSVGPGQGINQPQHF	TGCAGCGTTGGACCGGGACAGGGGATCAATCAGCCCCAGCATTTT
TRBD2	TRBV18	TRBJ2-7	NA	CASSRGLAGPPREQYF	TGTGCCAGCTCCCGGGGACTAGCGGGTCCACCGAGGGAGCAGTACTTC
NA	TRBV6-6	TRBJ1-2	NA	CASVAWAGANYGYTF	TGTGCCAGCGTGGCGTGGGCTGGAGCTAACTATGGCTACACCTTC
TRBD2	TRBV7-9	TRBJ2-4	NA	CASSLGAGGDIQYF	TGTGCCAGCAGCTTAGGAGCGGGAGGTGACATTCAGTACTTC
NA	TRBV5-1	TRBJ2-3	NA	CASSLQELGDTQYF	TGCGCCAGCAGCTTACAGGAGCTTGGGGATACGCAGTATTTT
TRBD1	TRBV5-1	TRBJ1-1	NA	CASSWGTANTEAFF	TGCGCCAGCAGCTGGGGGACAGCGAACACTGAAGCTTTCTTT
NA	TRBV2	TRBJ2-7	NA	CASISVQSYEQYF	TGTGCCAGCATTAGCGTACAATCCTACGAGCAGTACTTC
TRBD2	TRBV6-5	TRBJ2-7	NA	CASSSSGPSYEQYF	TGTGCCAGCAGCTCTAGCGGCCCTTCCTACGAGCAGTACTTC
NA	TRBV15	TRBJ2-5	NA	CATSRVGPETQYF	TGTGCCACCAGCAGAGTGGGGCCGGAGACCCAGTACTTC
NA	TRBV30	TRBJ1-1	NA	CAWSRTNTEAFF	TGTGCCTGGAGTCGTACGAACACTGAAGCTTTCTTT
NA	TRBV11-2	TRBJ1-6	NA	CASSLRPGSNSPLHF	TGTGCCAGCAGCTTAAGACCGGGGAGCAATTCACCCCTCCACTTT
NA	TRBV29-1	TRBJ2-1	NA	CSVEAVPGSNEQFF	TGCAGCGTTGAAGCGGTACCGGGATCCAATGAGCAGTTCTTC
TRBD2	TRBV28	TRBJ2-7	NA	CASSFSGTYEQYF	TGTGCCAGCAGCTTTAGCGGGACTTACGAGCAGTACTTC
NA	TRBV5-1	TRBJ2-7	NA	CASGEQPTYEQYF	TGCGCCAGCGGAGAACAGCCCACCTACGAGCAGTACTTC
NA	TRBV2	TRBJ2-5	NA	CASSGTIWTQYF	TGTGCCAGCAGCGGGACAATCTGGACCCAGTACTTC
NA	TRBV6-5	TRBJ2-3	NA	CATNPWTASTDTQYF	TGTGCCACCAACCCGTGGACGGCTAGCACAGATACGCAGTATTTT
TRBD2	TRBV5-6	TRBJ2-3	NA	CASSSSTSGNTDTQYF	TGTGCCAGCAGCTCCTCGACTAGCGGGAACACAGATACGCAGTATTTT
NA	TRBV10-3	TRBJ1-4	NA	CATHRGARHEKLFF	TGTGCCACCCACCGGGGGGCACGGCATGAAAAACTGTTTTTT
TRBD1	TRBV27	TRBJ1-1	NA	CASSPRQGPEAFF	TGTGCCAGCAGTCCGAGACAGGGCCCTGAAGCTTTCTTT
TRBD2	TRBV13	TRBJ2-3	NA	CASRYTGGGTDTQYF	TGTGCCAGCAGATATACGGGGGGGGGCACAGATACGCAGTATTTT
NA	TRBV11-3	TRBJ2-3	NA	CASSPGQRGPDTQYF	TGTGCCAGCAGCCCCGGACAGCGGGGACCAGATACGCAGTATTTT
NA	TRBV6-5	TRBJ1-1	NA	CASSYSPADTEAFF	TGTGCCAGCAGTTACTCGCCGGCGGACACTGAAGCTTTCTTT
TRBD1	TRBV6-9	TRBJ2-5	NA	CASSYARDRGRETQYF	TGTGCCAGCAGTTATGCCCGGGACAGGGGGCGGGAGACCCAGTACTTC
NA	TRBV5-4	TRBJ2-5	NA	CASSRPGGPETQYF	TGTGCCAGCAGCCGACCTGGCGGGCCGGAGACCCAGTACTTC
NA	TRBV9	TRBJ1-3	NA	CASSATGQAGNTIYF	TGTGCCAGCAGCGCAACAGGTCAAGCTGGAAACACCATATATTTT
NA	TRBV5-1	TRBJ2-2	NA	CASSLAFELTGELFF	TGCGCCAGCAGCTTGGCATTCGAGCTCACCGGGGAGCTGTTTTTT
TRBD2	TRBV4-1	TRBJ2-1	once	CASRRALADYNEQFF	TGCGCCAGCCGCAGAGCACTAGCGGACTACAATGAGCAGTTCTTC
TRBD1	TRBV5-1	TRBJ2-5	NA	CASSRQGYQETQYF	TGCGCCAGCAGCCGACAGGGGTACCAAGAGACCCAGTACTTC
TRBD1	TRBV11-2	TRBJ2-7	NA	CASSSYRGPYEQYF	TGTGCCAGCAGCTCCTACAGGGGTCCCTACGAGCAGTACTTC
NA	TRBV5-8	TRBJ1-3	NA	CASSHRDNGNTIYF	TGTGCCAGCAGTCACCGGGACAATGGAAACACCATATATTTT
TRBD2	TRBV5-1	TRBJ2-7	NA	CASRETSGRSYEQYF	TGCGCCAGCAGGGAGACTAGCGGGCGATCCTACGAGCAGTACTTC
TRBD1	TRBV19	TRBJ1-5	NA	CASTNRQGSNQPQHF	TGTGCCAGTACTAACCGACAGGGGAGCAATCAGCCCCAGCATTTT
NA	TRBV25-1	TRBJ2-3	NA	CASSAGFGTQYF	TGTGCCAGCAGTGCAGGGTTTGGTACGCAGTATTTT
NA	TRBV9	TRBJ2-2	NA	CASSVSTGGTGELFF	TGTGCCAGCAGCGTGTCAACCGGGGGCACCGGGGAGCTGTTTTTT
NA	TRBV7-9	TRBJ2-1	NA	CASSLGRPSYNEQFF	TGTGCCAGCAGCTTGGGCAGGCCATCCTACAATGAGCAGTTCTTC
NA	TRBV28	TRBJ1-5	NA	CASSLSGFVSNQPQHF	TGTGCCAGCAGTTTATCCGGGTTTGTAAGCAATCAGCCCCAGCATTTT
TRBD1	TRBV9	TRBJ1-4	NA	CASSGQGGSLTNEKLFF	TGTGCCAGCAGTGGACAAGGGGGCAGTTTAACAAATGAAAAACTGTTTTTT
TRBD2	TRBV10-3	TRBJ2-5	NA	CAISDPAGLAGTQYF	TGTGCCATCAGTGATCCGGCGGGACTAGCTGGGACCCAGTACTTC
NA	TRBV6-5	TRBJ1-5	NA	CASSFRGWDQPQHF	TGTGCCAGCAGTTTCCGGGGTTGGGATCAGCCCCAGCATTTT
NA	TRBV28	TRBJ1-2	NA	CASSQTRPTIFAF	TGTGCCAGCAGCCAAACGCGCCCGACTATTTTCGCCTTC
TRBD2	TRBV6-1	TRBJ2-3	NA	CASSPSGRTDTQYF	TGTGCCAGCAGTCCTAGCGGGCGAACAGATACGCAGTATTTT
NA	TRBV12-5	TRBJ1-5	NA	CASGLGHANQPQHF	TGTGCTAGTGGCCTGGGGCACGCCAATCAGCCCCAGCATTTT
NA	TRBV5-1	TRBJ2-1	once	CASSLGGYNEQFF	TGCGCCAGCAGCTTGGGGGGGTACAATGAGCAGTTCTTC
TRBD1	TRBV7-8	TRBJ2-2	NA	CASSRRQGGTGELFF	TGTGCCAGCAGCCGTAGACAGGGGGGCACCGGGGAGCTGTTTTTT
NA	TRBV10-1	TRBJ2-7	NA	CASSESGGLVYEQYF	TGCGCCAGCAGTGAGTCCGGCGGATTAGTCTACGAGCAGTACTTC
NA	TRBV6-5	TRBJ2-4	NA	CASSGMAKNIQYF	TGTGCCAGCAGTGGAATGGCCAAAAACATTCAGTACTTC
NA	TRBV27	TRBJ2-1	NA	CASNPLGPYNEQFF	TGTGCCAGCAACCCCCTGGGACCCTACAATGAGCAGTTCTTC
NA	TRBV5-1	TRBJ1-4	NA	CASSASGTSNEKLFF	TGCGCCAGCAGCGCGTCAGGGACTTCTAATGAAAAACTGTTTTTT
NA	TRBV5-6	TRBJ2-7	NA	CASSFDGEQYF	TGTGCCAGCAGCTTTGACGGTGAGCAGTACTTC
TRBD2	TRBV4-1	TRBJ2-2	once	CASSQGPLLAGGNTGELFF	TGCGCCAGCAGCCAAGGCCCCTTACTAGCGGGAGGCAACACCGGGGAGCTGTTTTTT
NA	TRBV20-1	TRBJ2-7	few	CSARKDDRQYF	TGCAGTGCTAGAAAAGACGACAGGCAGTACTTC
NA	TRBV5-4	TRBJ2-2	NA	CASSLEGIGAGELFF	TGTGCCAGCAGCTTGGAAGGGATAGGGGCCGGGGAGCTGTTTTTT
NA	TRBV6-1	TRBJ1-1	NA	CASSEGWQKAFF	TGTGCCAGCAGTGAAGGTTGGCAGAAAGCTTTCTTT
TRBD2	TRBV11-2	TRBJ2-3	NA	CASSTGLAGASDTQYF	TGTGCCAGCAGCACCGGACTAGCGGGAGCATCAGATACGCAGTATTTT
NA	TRBV15	TRBJ2-6	NA	CATSRVAGYSGANVLTF	TGTGCCACCAGCAGAGTAGCAGGGTACTCTGGGGCCAACGTCCTGACTTTC